The clone carrying this T cell receptor (beta chain) was seen many times. The target antigen is unknown. This sample stems from a study of blood T cells in healthy people across ages. Study outcomes and limitations: One million T cells yielded diversity estimates that were considered underestimates. It was the long-lived donors that had more naive CD4+ cells and higher diversity than aged donors.

V was trimmed by 5 bases and J by 0 bases, leaving 20 bases between them. Germline V gene sequence: CDR1 SGHAT, CDR2 FQNNGV. This CDR3 region has 17 residues. Primed by a sample-barcoded 5' primer and a J-beta primer mix, a second PCR proceeded for about 7 to 11 cycles. TCRdb ran MiXCR on the 5' RACE reads and lists one entry per CDR3 protein. The sample carries around 1,700,000 distinct CDR3 sequences, roughly 28% recorded once. Sequenced material: blood. The receptor was derived from a woman under 40 in good health. The V and J genes are TRBV11-2 and TRBJ2-7, with D perhaps TRBD2 (5 bases). The CDR3 spells CASSQKTDFPYSYEQYF. The CDR3 DNA sequence: TGTGCCAGCAGCCAAAAAACGGACTTCCCTTACTCCTACGAGCAGTACTTC.